This T cell receptor (beta chain) was sequenced in a study of CD8 T cells in ankylosing spondylitis. Study-level points and caveats: CD8+ disease-linked clones were present at relatively low frequencies in blood. Characteristic, it appeared, of ankylosing spondylitis blood was a TCR beta motif of 7 or 8 highly homologous variants. Matched ankylosing spondylitis synovial fluid reportedly contained a significantly enriched population of disease-linked clones.

The TCR beta libraries were generated through quantitative 5'-RACE incorporating molecular barcodes. MiXCR, run by TCRdb on the 5' RACE reads, gives a single entry per CDR3 protein. This table has some 300,000 distinct CDR3 sequences, less than 25% appearing once. The CDR3 covers 14 residues. V was pared by 6 bases and J by 5 bases, with 19 bases between. The germline V gene has CDR1 SQVTM and CDR2 ANQGSEA. This clonotype was observed many times. Its antigen is as yet unknown. The chain has TRBV29-1 and TRBJ1-1, with D possibly matching TRBD1 (5 bases). This receptor was identified in a female donor with ankylosing spondylitis or in good health (not recorded which). Sequencing was done on a sample of blood, either unsorted or a sorted T cell fraction (not recorded which). CDR3 in amino acids: CSVGRVGLRTEAFF. The CDR3 DNA sequence: TGCAGCGTGGGGCGGGTAGGGCTCCGGACTGAAGCTTTCTTT.